This T cell receptor (beta chain) appears in the sequencing data of a study of early T cells in non-severe SARS-CoV-2 infection. Attached unique molecular identifiers marked individual cDNA molecules. TCRdb re-analysed the 5' RACE reads in MiXCR, keeping a single row per CDR3 protein. The sample has about 45,000 distinct CDR3 sequences, more than 9% seen once; the top ten hold about a sixth. Concerning this clonotype: No antigen is known for it.

The germline CDR1 and CDR2 sequences are LNHDA and SQIVND (reference sequence). V was trimmed by 9 bases and J by 4 bases, leaving 19 bases between them. This CDR3 contains 15 residues. Study-level points and caveats: Anti-spike CD8 specificities were favored by VDJdb matching, whose results missed private and CD4 specificities.

The source material was whole blood. This chain links TRBV19 with TRBJ1-5, with D possibly TRBD1 on 5 matching bases. The TCR sequence derives from an adult who was a healthcare worker with PCR-confirmed SARS-CoV-2 infection or an uninfected control (not recorded which). The CDR3, as DNA: TGTGCCAGATTGGAGGGAGGGGTCACTAATCAGCCCCAGCATTTT. As protein: CARLEGGVTNQPQHF.